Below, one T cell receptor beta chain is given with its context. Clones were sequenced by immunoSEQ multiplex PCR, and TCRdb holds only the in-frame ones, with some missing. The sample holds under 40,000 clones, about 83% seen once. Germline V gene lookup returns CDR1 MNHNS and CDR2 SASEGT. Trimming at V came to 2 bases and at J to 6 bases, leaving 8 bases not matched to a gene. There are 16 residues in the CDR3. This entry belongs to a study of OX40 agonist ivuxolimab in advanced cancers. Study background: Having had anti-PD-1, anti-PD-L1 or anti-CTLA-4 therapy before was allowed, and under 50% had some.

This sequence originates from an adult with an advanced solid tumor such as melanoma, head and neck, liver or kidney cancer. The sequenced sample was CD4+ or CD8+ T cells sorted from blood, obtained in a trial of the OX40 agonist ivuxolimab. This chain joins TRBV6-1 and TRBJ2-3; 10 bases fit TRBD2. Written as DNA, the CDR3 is TGTGCCAGCAGTGAAATTGGACTAGCGGTTGGGGATACGCAGTATTTT. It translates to CASSEIGLAVGDTQYF.